Following are 17 T cell receptor beta chains from one sample sequenced in a study of blood T cell repertoires in COVID-19. Some clones are missing from TCRdb's copy, which holds only in-frame ones; the method was immunoSEQ multiplex PCR. The profile shows some 220,000 clones, 83% of them singletons. The sample comprised peripheral blood. The receptor set was obtained from a woman in her 30s with COVID-19, enrolled during active disease.

The chain couples TRBV19 to TRBJ2-3; 7 nucleotides match TRBD2. Germline values: CDR1 LNHDA, CDR2 SQIVND (reference sequence). J lost 8 bases, V lost 6 bases, and 11 bases had no gene match. The CDR3 totals 14 residues. The CDR3 bases are TGTGCCAGTAGACGTTCGGGGGGTAAAGGTACGCAGTATTTT. Residues: CASRRSGGKGTQYF.

This clone has more than one count but fewer than ten. This chain connects TRBV3-1 (or the pseudogene TRBV3-2) to TRBJ1-2; unclear D gene. The CDR3 extends over 12 amino acids. V shed 3 bases and J shed 11 bases, with 13 bases lying between them. The germline CDR1 and CDR2 sequences are LGHDT and YNNKEL (reference sequence). For the CDR3, the DNA is TGTGCCAGCAGCCAGAGTTCGCCGGTATACACCTTC. It specifies CASSQSSPVYTF.

The V and J genes are TRBV5-4 and TRBJ2-7; 7 bases fit TRBD2. Unmatched junction bases numbered 5, after V lost 9 bases and J lost 2 bases. The germline CDR1 and CDR2 sequences are SGHNT and YYREEE (reference sequence). The CDR3 is 12 amino acids. The CDR3 here is CATQRGPYEQYF. CDR3 coding DNA: TGTGCCACCCAGCGGGGACCCTACGAGCAGTACTTC.

The rearrangement joins TRBV29-1 to TRBJ2-7, with D possibly matching TRBD1 (5 bases). Between the trimmed V and J ends, which lost 7 bases and 3 bases, there was a span of 13 bases. The CDR3 totals 12 residues. Germline V gene lookup returns CDR1 SQVTM and CDR2 ANQGSEA. The CDR3 nucleotides read TGCAGCGCTGGGGCGGCTTTCTACGAGCAGTACTTC. Translation: CSAGAAFYEQYF.

The chain employs TRBV5-1 and TRBJ2-5; no firm D call. The CDR3 consists of 14 residues. Trimming cost V 0 bases and J 4 bases, with 10 bases left between them. Looked up from germline, CDR1 is SGHRS and CDR2 is YFSETQ. In DNA, the CDR3 is TGCGCCAGCAGCTTGGCCCCCCCGGTAGAGACCCAGTACTTC. Translating it yields CASSLAPPVETQYF.

The rearrangement links TRBV5-4 to TRBJ1-3; D remains ambiguous. Trimming took off 3 bases at V and 0 bases at J, with 4 bases between the two ends. This CDR3 region has 13 residues. Germline CDR1 is SGHNT and CDR2 is YYREEE (reference sequence). CDR3 in DNA: TGTGCCAGCAGCTCCAACTCTGGAAACACCATATATTTT. Translation gives CASSSNSGNTIYF.

J is TRBJ1-4 and V is TRBV4-3; 12 bases map to TRBD1. Germline V gene lookup returns CDR1 LGHNA and CDR2 YSLEER. The CDR3 is made up of 16 amino acids. Trimming took 3 bases from V and 2 from J; bases not matched to a gene: 1. CDR3 amino acids: CASSQGQGATNEKLFF. The CDR3 DNA reads as TGCGCCAGCAGCCAGGGACAGGGGGCGACTAATGAAAAACTGTTTTTT.

Turning to this clone: This CDR3 is also generated by other DNA sequences in the sample. This sequence joins TRBV18 and TRBJ2-7, with D perhaps matching TRBD1 (6 bases). V was cut by 3 bases and J by 1 base, with 7 bases left in between. The CDR3 runs to 13 residues. Germline V CDR1 and CDR2: KGHSH, LQKENI. The CDR3 protein is CASSPGQSYEQYF. CDR3 DNA: TGTGCCAGCTCACCTGGACAGTCCTACGAGCAGTACTTC.

This clone appeared a single time. The chain recombines TRBV15 with TRBJ2-1; 8 bases are a match to TRBD2. Germline CDR1 reads LNHNV; CDR2 reads YYDKDF (reference sequence). The CDR3 spans 14 residues. V gave up 5 bases and J gave up 7 bases; unmatched junction bases: 7. In DNA form, the CDR3 reads TGTGCCACCAGCGGGAGCGGGAGATGGAATGAGCAGTTCTTC. Encoded protein: CATSGSGRWNEQFF. Looking up the rest from reference TRBV15 and TRBJ2-1 gives the full variable domain: DAMVIQNPRYQVTQFGKPVTLSCSQTLNHNVMYWYQQKSSQAPKLLFHYYDKDFNNEADTPDNFQSRRPNTSFCFLDIRSPGLGDTAMYLCATSGSGRWNEQFFGPGTRLTVL.

This clone was seen more than once but under ten times. CDR3 DNA sequence: TGTGCCAGCAGCTTATTCGGGGTGCCCTTTTACACTGAAGCTTTCTTT. This encodes CASSLFGVPFYTEAFF. The chain links TRBV7-2 to TRBJ1-1; unclear D gene. The CDR3 contains 16 residues. The germline gives CDR1 SGHTA, CDR2 FQGNSA. The V end was cut by 2 bases, the J end by 3 bases, with 16 bases between.

This clone was seen only a few times. This chain links TRBV2 with TRBJ1-2; 9 bases agree with TRBD1. Germline CDR1 reads SNHLY; CDR2 reads FYNNEI. The CDR3 is 14 amino acids. J lost 4 bases, V lost 6 bases, and 6 bases had no gene match. CDR3 amino acids: CASSAGTGPYGYTF. In DNA, the CDR3 is TGTGCCAGCAGCGCCGGGACAGGGCCCTATGGCTACACCTTC.

This clone was counted a few times. J is TRBJ2-7 and V is TRBV10-3; TRBD1 agrees at 9 bases. V lost 3 bases to trimming and J lost 3 bases; unmatched junction nucleotides: 9. The CDR3 is 16 amino acids. The germline V gene has CDR1 ENHRY and CDR2 SYGVKD. The CDR3 region is CAISEEGQGRFYEQYF. The CDR3 nucleotides are TGTGCCATCAGTGAAGAGGGACAGGGTAGGTTCTACGAGCAGTACTTC.

As concerns this clone: The sample carries other DNA sequences with the same CDR3. The chain combines TRBV5-1 with TRBJ2-7; TRBD1 might be the D (6 bases). Per germline, CDR1 SGHRS and CDR2 YFSETQ. With 0 bases removed from V and 2 bases from J, the gap between germline ends came to 6 bases. The CDR3 is made up of 13 amino acids. CDR3 coding DNA: TGCGCCAGCAGCTTGGAGGGGGCCTACGAGCAGTACTTC. Translation: CASSLEGAYEQYF.

The V call is TRBV5-8, the J call TRBJ1-4, with a tentative D call TRBD1 (5 bases). CDR3 length: 17 amino acids. V shed 1 base and J shed 2 bases, with 15 bases lying between them. From germline, CDR1 is SGHTS and CDR2 YDEGEE. CDR3 loop: CASSLWGRLDTNEKLFF. DNA for the CDR3: TGTGCCAGCAGCTTGTGGGGCAGACTTGACACTAATGAAAAACTGTTTTTT.

This chain connects TRBV5-1 to TRBJ1-1, with 11 bases lining up with TRBD1. Trimming cost V 2 bases and J 4 bases; bases outside gene matches: 4. Germline V gene lookup returns CDR1 SGHRS and CDR2 YFSETQ. The CDR3 contains 15 residues. CDR3 sequence (DNA): TGCGCCAGCAGCTTCGAAGGGACAGGGGGCACTGAAGCTTTCTTT. It yields the protein CASSFEGTGGTEAFF. Based on the CDR3 plus reference TRBV5-1 and TRBJ1-1, the full variable domain is KAGVTQTPRYLIKTRGQQVTLSCSPISGHRSVSWYQQTPGQGLQFLFEYFSETQRNKGNFPGRFSGRQFSNSRSEMNVSTLELGDSALYLCASSFEGTGGTEAFFGQGTRLTVV.

The chain combines TRBV5-6 with TRBJ1-2; 7 bases line up with TRBD1. The ends lost 5 bases at V and 0 bases at J; junction bases unmatched: 13. CDR1 is SGHDT, CDR2 YYEEEE, per germline. This CDR3 spans 17 amino acids. CDR3 sequence reads: CASSLKNSGTANYGYTF. The CDR3 nucleotides read TGTGCCAGCAGTCTTAAAAATTCCGGGACAGCTAACTATGGCTACACCTTC. The entire variable domain, with the rest obtained from reference TRBV5-6 and TRBJ1-2, is as follows: DAGVTQSPTHLIKTRGQQVTLRCSPKSGHDTVSWYQQALGQGPQFIFQYYEEEERQRGNFPDRFSGHQFPNYSSELNVNALLLGDSALYLCASSLKNSGTANYGYTFGSGTRLTVV.

The count of this clone is one. The genes are TRBV5-1 and TRBJ2-1; 8 bases are shared with TRBD2. The J segment lost 0 bases and the V segment lost 5 bases, leaving 10 bases of the junction unmatched. The CDR3 loop spans 17 amino acids. From germline, CDR1 is SGHRS and CDR2 YFSETQ. In nucleotides, the CDR3 is TGCGCCAGCAGGGGCGGGGGGTCCTTGAGCTCCTACAATGAGCAGTTCTTC. Its protein is CASRGGGSLSSYNEQFF.